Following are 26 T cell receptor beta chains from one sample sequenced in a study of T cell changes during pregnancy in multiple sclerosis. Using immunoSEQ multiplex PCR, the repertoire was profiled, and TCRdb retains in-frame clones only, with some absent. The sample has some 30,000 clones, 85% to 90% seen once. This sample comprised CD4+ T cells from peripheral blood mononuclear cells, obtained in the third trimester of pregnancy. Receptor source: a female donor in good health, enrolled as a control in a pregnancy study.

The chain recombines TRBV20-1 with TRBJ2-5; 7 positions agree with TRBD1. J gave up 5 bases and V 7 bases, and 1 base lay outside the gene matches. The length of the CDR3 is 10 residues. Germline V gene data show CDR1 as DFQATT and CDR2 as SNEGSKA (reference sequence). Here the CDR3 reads CSDRGETQYF. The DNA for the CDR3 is TGCAGTGACAGGGGCGAGACCCAGTACTTC.

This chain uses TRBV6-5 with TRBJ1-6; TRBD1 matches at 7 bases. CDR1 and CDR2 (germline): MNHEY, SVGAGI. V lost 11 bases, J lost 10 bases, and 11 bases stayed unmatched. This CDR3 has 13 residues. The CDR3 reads CAAVDRRGSPLHF. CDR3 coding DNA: TGTGCCGCGGTGGACAGGCGGGGCTCACCCCTCCACTTT.

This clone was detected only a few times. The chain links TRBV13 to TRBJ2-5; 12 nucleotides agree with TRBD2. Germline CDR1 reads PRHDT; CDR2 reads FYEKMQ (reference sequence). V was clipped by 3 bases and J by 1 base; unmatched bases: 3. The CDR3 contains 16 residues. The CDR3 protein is CASSFGLAGTQETQYF. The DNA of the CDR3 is TGTGCCAGCAGCTTCGGACTAGCGGGAACCCAAGAGACCCAGTACTTC.

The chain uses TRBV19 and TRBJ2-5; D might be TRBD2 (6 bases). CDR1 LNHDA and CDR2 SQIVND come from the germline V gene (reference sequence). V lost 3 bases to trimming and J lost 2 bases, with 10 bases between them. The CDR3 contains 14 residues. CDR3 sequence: CASSILGTQETQYF. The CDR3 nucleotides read TGTGCCAGTAGTATTCTCGGGACTCAAGAGACCCAGTACTTC.

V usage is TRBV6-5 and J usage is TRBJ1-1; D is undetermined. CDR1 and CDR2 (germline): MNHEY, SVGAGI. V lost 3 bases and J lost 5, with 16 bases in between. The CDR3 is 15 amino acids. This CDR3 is CASSYLGALRTEAFF. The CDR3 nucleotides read TGTGCCAGCAGTTATCTTGGCGCCCTGAGGACTGAAGCTTTCTTT.

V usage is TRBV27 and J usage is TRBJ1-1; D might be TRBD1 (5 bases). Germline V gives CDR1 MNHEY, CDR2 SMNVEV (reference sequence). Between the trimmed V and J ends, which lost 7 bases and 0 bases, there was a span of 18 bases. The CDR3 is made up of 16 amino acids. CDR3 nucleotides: TGTGCCAGCACTCGCGGTCAGGGAAGAATGAACACTGAAGCTTTCTTT. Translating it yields CASTRGQGRMNTEAFF.

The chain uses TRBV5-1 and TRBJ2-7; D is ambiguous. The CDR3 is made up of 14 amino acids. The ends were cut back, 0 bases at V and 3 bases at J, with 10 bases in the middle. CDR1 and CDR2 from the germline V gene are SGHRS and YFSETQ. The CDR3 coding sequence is TGCGCCAGCAGCTTGGACGCCCACAGCTACGAGCAGTACTTC. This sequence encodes CASSLDAHSYEQYF.

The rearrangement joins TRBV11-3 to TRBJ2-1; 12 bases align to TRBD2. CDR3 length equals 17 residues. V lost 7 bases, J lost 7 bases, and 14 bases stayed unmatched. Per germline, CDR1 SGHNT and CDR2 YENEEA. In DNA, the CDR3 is TGTGCCAGCACCCCCGGGACTAGCGGGTCATTAGGGAATGAGCAGTTCTTC. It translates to CASTPGTSGSLGNEQFF.

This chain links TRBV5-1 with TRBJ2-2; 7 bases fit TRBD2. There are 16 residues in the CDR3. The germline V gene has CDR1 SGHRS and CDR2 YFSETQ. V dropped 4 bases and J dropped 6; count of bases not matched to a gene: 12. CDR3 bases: TGCGCCAGCAGCCCCTCAGCGGGGTTTGTGTCCGGGGAGCTGTTTTTT. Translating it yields CASSPSAGFVSGELFF.

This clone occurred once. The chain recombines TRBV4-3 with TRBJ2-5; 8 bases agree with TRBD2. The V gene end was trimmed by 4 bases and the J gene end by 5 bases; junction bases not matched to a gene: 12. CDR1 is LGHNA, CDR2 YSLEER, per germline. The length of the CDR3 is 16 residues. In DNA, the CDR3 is TGCGCCAGCAGCCCCTCTGCCGGGGGGGCCGGTGAGACCCAGTACTTC. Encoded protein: CASSPSAGGAGETQYF.

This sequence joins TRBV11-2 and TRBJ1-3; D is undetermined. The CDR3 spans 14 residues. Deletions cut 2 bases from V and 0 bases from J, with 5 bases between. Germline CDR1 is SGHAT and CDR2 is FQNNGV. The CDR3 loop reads CASSLTSSGNTIYF. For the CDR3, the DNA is TGTGCCAGCAGCTTAACGAGCTCTGGAAACACCATATATTTT.

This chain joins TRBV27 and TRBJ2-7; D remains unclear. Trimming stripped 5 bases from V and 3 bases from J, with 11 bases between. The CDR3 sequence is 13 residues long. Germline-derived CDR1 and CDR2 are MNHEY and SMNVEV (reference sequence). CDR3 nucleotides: TGTGCCAGCAGTCGCACAGTCGGCTACGAGCAGTACTTC. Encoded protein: CASSRTVGYEQYF.

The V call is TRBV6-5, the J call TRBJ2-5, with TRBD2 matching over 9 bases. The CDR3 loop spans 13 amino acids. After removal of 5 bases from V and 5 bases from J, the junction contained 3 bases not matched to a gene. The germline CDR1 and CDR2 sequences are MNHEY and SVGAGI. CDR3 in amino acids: CASSLAGLETQYF. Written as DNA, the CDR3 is TGTGCCAGCAGTCTAGCGGGGCTTGAGACCCAGTACTTC.

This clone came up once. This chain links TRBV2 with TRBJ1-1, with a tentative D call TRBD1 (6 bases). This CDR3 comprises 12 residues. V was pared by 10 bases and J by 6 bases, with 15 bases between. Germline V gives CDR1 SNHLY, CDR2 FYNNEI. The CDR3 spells CATTGWDPEAFF. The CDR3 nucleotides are TGTGCCACTACAGGGTGGGACCCTGAAGCTTTCTTT.

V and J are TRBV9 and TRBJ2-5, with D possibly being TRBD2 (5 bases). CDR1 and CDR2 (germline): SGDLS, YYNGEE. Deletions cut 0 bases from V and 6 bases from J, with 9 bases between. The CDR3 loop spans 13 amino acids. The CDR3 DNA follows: TGTGCCAGCAGCGTAGCACTAGGACAGACCCAGTACTTC. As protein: CASSVALGQTQYF.

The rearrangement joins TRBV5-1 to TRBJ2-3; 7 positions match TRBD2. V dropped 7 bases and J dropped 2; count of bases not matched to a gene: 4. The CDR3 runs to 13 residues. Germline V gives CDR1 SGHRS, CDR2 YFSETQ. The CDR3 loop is CASGRGSTDTQYF. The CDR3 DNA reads TGCGCCAGCGGGAGGGGATCCACAGATACGCAGTATTTT.

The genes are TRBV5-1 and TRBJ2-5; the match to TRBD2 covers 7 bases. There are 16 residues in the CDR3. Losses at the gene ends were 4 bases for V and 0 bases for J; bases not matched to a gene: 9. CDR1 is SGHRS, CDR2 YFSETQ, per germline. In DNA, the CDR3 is TGCGCCAGCAGCCCCGGGGGGTCCGTGTACCAAGAGACCCAGTACTTC. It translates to CASSPGGSVYQETQYF.

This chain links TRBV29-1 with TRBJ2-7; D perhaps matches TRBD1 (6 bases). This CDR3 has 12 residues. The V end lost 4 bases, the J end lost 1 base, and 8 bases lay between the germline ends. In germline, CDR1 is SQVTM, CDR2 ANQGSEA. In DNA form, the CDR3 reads TGCAGCGTTGGACAGGTTTCCTACGAGCAGTACTTC. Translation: CSVGQVSYEQYF.

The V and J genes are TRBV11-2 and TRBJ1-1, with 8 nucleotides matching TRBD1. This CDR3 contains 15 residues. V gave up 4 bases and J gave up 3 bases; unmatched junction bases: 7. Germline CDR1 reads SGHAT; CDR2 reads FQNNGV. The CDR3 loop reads CASSSLGQEYTEAFF. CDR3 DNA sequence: TGTGCCAGCAGCTCATTGGGACAGGAGTACACTGAAGCTTTCTTT.

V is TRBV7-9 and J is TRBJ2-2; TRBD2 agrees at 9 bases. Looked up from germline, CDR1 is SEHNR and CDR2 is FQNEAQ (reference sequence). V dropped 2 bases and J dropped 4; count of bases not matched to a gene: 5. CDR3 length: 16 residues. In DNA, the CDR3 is TGTGCCAGCAGCTTAATCGGCGGGAGGGCCACCGGGGAGCTGTTTTTT. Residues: CASSLIGGRATGELFF.

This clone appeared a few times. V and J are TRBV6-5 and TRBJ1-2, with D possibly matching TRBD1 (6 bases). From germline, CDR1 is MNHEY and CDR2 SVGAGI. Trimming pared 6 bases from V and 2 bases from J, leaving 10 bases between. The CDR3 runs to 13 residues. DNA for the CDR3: TGTGCCAGCAGGTCCACAGGGAACTATGGCTACACCTTC. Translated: CASRSTGNYGYTF.

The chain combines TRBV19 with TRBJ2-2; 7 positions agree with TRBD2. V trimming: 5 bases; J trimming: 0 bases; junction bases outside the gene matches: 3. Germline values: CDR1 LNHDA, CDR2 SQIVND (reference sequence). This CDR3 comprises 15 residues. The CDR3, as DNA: TGTGCCAGTAGTGATAGCGGGCCGAACACCGGGGAGCTGTTTTTT. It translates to CASSDSGPNTGELFF.

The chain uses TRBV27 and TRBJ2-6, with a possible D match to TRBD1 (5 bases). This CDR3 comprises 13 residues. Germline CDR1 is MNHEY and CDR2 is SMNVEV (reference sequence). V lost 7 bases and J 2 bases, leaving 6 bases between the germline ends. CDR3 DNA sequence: TGTGCCAGCACCAGGGCTGGGGCCAACGTCCTGACTTTC. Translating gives CASTRAGANVLTF.

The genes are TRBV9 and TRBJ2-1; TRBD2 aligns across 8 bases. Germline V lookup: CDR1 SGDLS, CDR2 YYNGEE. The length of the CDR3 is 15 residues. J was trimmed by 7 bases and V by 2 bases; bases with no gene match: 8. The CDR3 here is CASSVFGGARNEQFF. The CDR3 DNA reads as TGTGCCAGCAGCGTCTTCGGGGGGGCCCGGAATGAGCAGTTCTTC. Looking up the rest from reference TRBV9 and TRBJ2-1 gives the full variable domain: DSGVTQTPKHLITATGQRVTLRCSPRSGDLSVYWYQQSLDQGLQFLIQYYNGEERAKGNILERFSAQQFPDLHSELNLSSLELGDSALYFCASSVFGGARNEQFFGPGTRLTVL.

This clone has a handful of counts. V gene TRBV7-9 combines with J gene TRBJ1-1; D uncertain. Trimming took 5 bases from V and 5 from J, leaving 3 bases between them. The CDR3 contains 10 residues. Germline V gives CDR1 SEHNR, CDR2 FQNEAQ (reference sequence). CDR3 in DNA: TGTGCCAGCAGCCGGACTGAAGCTTTCTTT. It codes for CASSRTEAFF.

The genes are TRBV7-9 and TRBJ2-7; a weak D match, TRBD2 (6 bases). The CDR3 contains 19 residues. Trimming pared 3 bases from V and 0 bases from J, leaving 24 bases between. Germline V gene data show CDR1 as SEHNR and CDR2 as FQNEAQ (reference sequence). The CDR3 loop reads CASSFAAVKEGRASYEQYF. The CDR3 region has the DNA TGTGCCAGCAGCTTTGCGGCCGTTAAGGAGGGGCGCGCCTCCTACGAGCAGTACTTC.